This TCR beta chain appears in the sequencing data of a study of T cell repertoires in ileal Crohn's disease. Findings of the study overall: Clonality above 26.8% at surgery always came with endoscopic recurrence.

Regarding this clone: Its antigen remains unidentified.

TCRB immunosequencing input was five hundred nanograms of biopsy DNA per sample. TCRdb's copy holds only in-frame clones and misses some; the assay was immunoSEQ multiplex PCR. This sample has some 5,100 clones; around 85% occur once, and the top ten carry 9.7%. Germline lookup yields CDR1 KGHSH and CDR2 LQKENI. V shed 2 bases and J shed 4 bases, with 11 bases lying between them. This CDR3 is 15 amino acids long. The TCR sequence derives from an adult with Crohn's disease. This chain uses TRBV18 with TRBJ2-2, with D possibly matching TRBD1 (6 bases). Sample: ileal tissue. CDR3 sequence reads: CASSPGQGSTGELFF. CDR3 nucleotide sequence: TGTGCCAGCTCACCAGGCCAGGGGAGCACCGGGGAGCTGTTTTTT.